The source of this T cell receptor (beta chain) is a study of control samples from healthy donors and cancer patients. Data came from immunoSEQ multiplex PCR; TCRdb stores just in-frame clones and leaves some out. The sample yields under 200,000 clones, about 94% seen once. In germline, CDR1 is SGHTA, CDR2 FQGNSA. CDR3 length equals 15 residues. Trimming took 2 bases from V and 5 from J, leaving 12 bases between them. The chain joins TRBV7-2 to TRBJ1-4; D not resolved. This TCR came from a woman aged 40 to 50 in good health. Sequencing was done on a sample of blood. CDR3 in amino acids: CASSLLLASNEKLFF. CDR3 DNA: TGTGCCAGCAGCTTATTGCTGGCCTCAAATGAAAAACTGTTTTTT.